The text below deals with one T cell receptor beta chain. The data belong to a study of monozygotic twins with inflammatory bowel disease. One entry per CDR3 protein, without DNA, is what TCRdb gives after re-calling the 5' RACE reads. In all, the sample yields more than 300,000 distinct CDR3 sequences. The CDR3 sequence is 13 residues long. The receptor comes from a human donor with ulcerative colitis or Crohn's disease, or a healthy co-twin of an affected twin (not recorded which). Sequenced sample: blood. The gene calls are TRBV12-3 or TRBV12-4 and TRBJ1-1. The CDR3 sequence is CASSFDMNTEAFF.